These 13 T cell receptor beta chains came from one sample sequenced in a study of CD8+CD57+ T cells in acquired aplastic anemia. It was genomic DNA that served as the template for profiling TCR beta VDJ and CDR3. TCRdb reanalysed the reads using MiXCR and keeps one entry per CDR3 protein. Here the sample spans 250,000 to 300,000 distinct CDR3 sequences, approximately 55% being singletons. Sequenced input: sorted CD4+, CD8+, or CD8+CD57+ T cells (not recorded which) from PBMCs. These receptors were taken from a human donor with severe aplastic anemia or a healthy control (not recorded which).

The J gene is TRBJ1-2, the V gene TRBV7-2; 8 nucleotides agree with TRBD1. The CDR3 length is 16 residues. J was trimmed by 5 bases and V by 5 bases; bases with no gene match: 13. CDR1 and CDR2 from the germline V gene are SGHTA and FQGNSA. Written as DNA, the CDR3 is TGTGCCAGCAGCCAGCTCGCGGACAGGGAGGGTTATGGCTACACCTTC. Translating gives CASSQLADREGYGYTF.

This chain joins TRBV2 and TRBJ2-7; D possibly matches TRBD1 or TRBD2 (5 bases each). The germline gives CDR1 SNHLY, CDR2 FYNNEI. This CDR3 comprises 12 residues. V gave up 7 bases and J gave up 4 bases, with 11 bases separating them. DNA for the CDR3: TGTGCCAGCACCGAAGAGGGGTACGAGCAGTACTTC. The encoded protein is CASTEEGYEQYF.

J is TRBJ1-5 and V is TRBV9; 7 bases line up with TRBD1. The trim removed 3 bases at V and 3 bases at J, leaving 3 bases unmatched. The germline CDR1 and CDR2 sequences are SGDLS and YYNGEE. CDR3 size: 14 residues. The CDR3 region is CASSAGTDNQPQHF. The CDR3 coding sequence is TGTGCCAGCAGCGCCGGGACAGACAATCAGCCCCAGCATTTT.

The J gene is TRBJ2-1, the V gene TRBV10-2; weak D call: TRBD1 (6 bases). Trimming pared 6 bases from V and 3 bases from J, leaving 15 bases between. The germline CDR1 and CDR2 sequences are WSHSY and SAAADI. The CDR3 has 15 residues. CDR3 DNA: TGCGCCAGCAGGACTCTGGGACACGGCTACAATGAGCAGTTCTTC. Translated, it gives CASRTLGHGYNEQFF.

The table lists this clonotype with many counts. The CDR3 nucleotides read TGCGCCAGCAGCTTGCGGACGGGACACAAGAACTATGGCTACACCTTC. Translated, it gives CASSLRTGHKNYGYTF. The V gene is TRBV5-1, the J gene TRBJ1-2; TRBD1 is a possible D gene (6 bases). The CDR3 runs 16 residues. The V end was cut by 1 base, the J end by 2 bases, with 15 bases between. From germline, CDR1 is SGHRS and CDR2 YFSETQ.

The chain employs TRBV12-3 or TRBV12-4 and TRBJ2-7; tentative D call: TRBD2 (6 bases). The CDR3 has 13 amino acids. Trimming stripped 6 bases from V and 3 bases from J, with 12 bases between. CDR3 sequence: CASSRVGGYEQYF. The DNA of the CDR3 is TGTGCCAGCAGCCGGGTGGGGGGCTACGAGCAGTACTTC.

This sequence joins TRBV7-3 and TRBJ2-5, with D uncertain. Trimming removed 4 bases at V and 5 bases at J, with 11 bases between. There are 13 residues in the CDR3. Looked up from germline, CDR1 is SGHTA and CDR2 is FQGTGA. In nucleotides, the CDR3 is TGTGCCAGCAGCTCCCGTAATCCGGAGACCCAGTACTTC. This sequence encodes CASSSRNPETQYF.

This clonotype appeared many times. The chain carries TRBV5-8 and TRBJ1-5; 9 bases align to TRBD1. Trimming took 4 bases from V and 7 from J; bases not matched to a gene: 18. The length of the CDR3 is 18 residues. Germline V gene lookup returns CDR1 SGHTS and CDR2 YDEGEE. The CDR3 loop is CASSTRGPRTGDNQPQHF. DNA for the CDR3: TGTGCCAGCAGCACCCGCGGACCGAGGACAGGGGACAACCAGCCCCAGCATTTT.

The chain combines TRBV2 with TRBJ1-1, with 11 positions matching TRBD1. CDR3 length: 13 amino acids. V lost 11 bases and J lost 3; bases outside the gene matches: 5. The germline gives CDR1 SNHLY, CDR2 FYNNEI. The CDR3 nucleotides are TGTGCCGGACAGGGGGCGGTGGACACTGAAGCTTTCTTT. Residues: CAGQGAVDTEAFF.

There are a few counts of this clonotype. The rearrangement joins TRBV7-9 to TRBJ2-7; 10 bases line up with TRBD2. The CDR3 is made up of 14 amino acids. The germline V gene encodes CDR1 SEHNR and CDR2 FQNEAQ (reference sequence). V lost 4 bases, J lost 3 bases, and 3 bases stayed unmatched. Here the CDR3 DNA reads TGTGCCAGCAGCTCAGTAGCGGGGGGCTACGAGCAGTACTTC. Its translation is CASSSVAGGYEQYF.

This chain connects TRBV29-1 to TRBJ2-6; no definite D call. The length of the CDR3 is 13 residues. V was cut by 5 bases and J by 2 bases, with 7 bases left in between. Germline V lookup: CDR1 SQVTM, CDR2 ANQGSEA. The CDR3 region is CSVTVTGANVLTF. The CDR3 nucleotides read TGCAGCGTTACGGTCACTGGGGCCAACGTCCTGACTTTC.

This sequence joins TRBV20-1 and TRBJ2-7; D remains unclear. Germline V CDR1 and CDR2: DFQATT, SNEGSKA (reference sequence). CDR3 length: 13 amino acids. V was clipped by 6 bases and J by 7 bases, with 19 bases between them. The CDR3 spells CSAPKPPAEEQYF. The CDR3 nucleotides are TGCAGTGCCCCAAAACCTCCGGCCGAGGAGCAGTACTTC.

The sample holds a few counts of this clonotype. This chain uses TRBV27 with TRBJ2-1; D is perhaps TRBD1 (6 bases). CDR1 and CDR2 from the germline V gene are MNHEY and SMNVEV (reference sequence). The germline V and J ends were trimmed by 4 bases and 6 bases, with 16 bases remaining between them. CDR3 length: 15 amino acids. The CDR3 reads CASSSTGYSGNEQFF. DNA for the CDR3: TGTGCCAGCAGTTCCACAGGGTATTCTGGCAATGAGCAGTTCTTC.